The T cell receptor (beta chain) under discussion was sequenced for a study of Ad26.COV2.S vaccination and SARS-CoV-2 variants. This CDR3 spans 15 amino acids. The germline V and J ends were trimmed by 5 bases and 4 bases, with 18 bases remaining between them. Germline CDR1 SGHNT, CDR2 YENEEA. The data were produced by immunoSEQ multiplex PCR, yet TCRdb's version contains in-frame clones alone and is incomplete. Altogether hundreds of thousands of clones are present, 70% to 90% being singletons, with the ten largest covering approximately 1.5%. Treatment noted: around 19 received Ad26.COV2.S at low or high dose, single or two shots; five or six received placebo; per-sample allocation not given. Sampling was performed 63 days after the first vaccine or placebo injection.

The clonotype comes from a person aged 18-60 years who received the Ad26.COV2.S COVID-19 vaccine or a placebo. Sample: peripheral blood, taken in a trial of Ad26.COV2.S vaccine versus placebo. The chain carries TRBV11-3 and TRBJ2-7; D unclear. CDR3 nucleotides: TGTGCCAGCAGCCCCCACGCTGGGCTGGCATACGAGCAGTACTTC. It specifies CASSPHAGLAYEQYF.